One and the same sample provided the 2 T cell receptor beta chains below, sequenced in a study of blood T cell repertoires in COVID-19. The table came from immunoSEQ multiplex PCR; TCRdb's copy has only in-frame clones and leaves some out. There are fewer than 500,000 clones in the sample; around 87% occur only once, and around 1.1% lies in the top ten. The specimen was PBMCs or T cells enriched from blood (not recorded which). These receptors all stem from a young man who had recovered from COVID-19.

CDR3 sequence (DNA): TGTGCCAGCAGCTCCCGCCCTGGGCGGGACTACGAGCAGTACTTC. Residues: CASSSRPGRDYEQYF. V is TRBV7-6 and J is TRBJ2-7; maybe TRBD2 (6 bases). CDR1 is SGHVS, CDR2 FNYEAQ, per germline. V shed 4 bases and J shed 3 bases, with 16 bases lying between them. The CDR3 has 15 amino acids.

The chain joins TRBV28 to TRBJ1-5, with D possibly TRBD1 on 5 matching bases. The CDR3 sequence is 15 residues long. CDR1 MDHEN and CDR2 SYDVKM come from the germline V gene. V lost 2 bases and J 7 bases, leaving 15 bases between the germline ends. The DNA for the CDR3 is TGTGCCAGCAGTTTAAGAGGACACATGGTCCAGCCCCAGCATTTT. Translated: CASSLRGHMVQPQHF.